Listed below are T cell receptor beta chains from one sample, sequenced in a study of blood T cell repertoires in COVID-19. Sequenced by immunoSEQ multiplex PCR; TCRdb stores in-frame clones only, minus some. The sample includes a few hundred thousand clones, around 83% seen only once; the top ten take roughly 3.4%. The sample comprised peripheral blood. These receptors were taken from a woman aged 18-30 years with acute or convalescent COVID-19. CDR3s include the opening cysteine and the closing phenylalanine or tryptophan. Fields, in order: CDR3 protein, CDR3 DNA, V gene, D gene, J gene, clone size. The D gene is left open where the match is weak. Size is stated for part of the rows, as once, few or many counts, or as a class when the clone is expanded.

CSVMTSGYNEQFF | TGCAGCGTTATGACTAGCGGGTACAATGAGCAGTTCTTC | TRBV29-1 | TRBD2 | TRBJ2-1 | -
CASSLGRTGPNQPQHF | TGTGCCAGCAGCTTAGGAAGGACAGGCCCCAATCAGCCCCAGCATTTT | TRBV7-2 | TRBD1 | TRBJ1-5 | -
CASSLTPSTDTQYF | TGTGCCAGCAGTCTAACCCCATCCACAGATACGCAGTATTTT | TRBV27 | - | TRBJ2-3 | -
CASSYGQPSNTEAFF | TGTGCCAGCAGTTACGGACAGCCTTCCAACACTGAAGCTTTCTTT | TRBV6-5 | - | TRBJ1-1 | -
CASSPTGGRADTQYF | TGTGCCAGCAGCCCGACAGGGGGCAGGGCAGATACGCAGTATTTT | TRBV14 | TRBD1 | TRBJ2-3 | few
CASTKADRGGFGWHTEAFF | TGTGCCAGCACCAAAGCTGACAGGGGCGGGTTCGGTTGGCACACTGAAGCTTTCTTT | TRBV27 | TRBD1 | TRBJ1-1 | -
CASSFGTSTEAFF | TGTGCCAGCAGCTTCGGTACGTCGACTGAAGCTTTCTTT | TRBV13 | - | TRBJ1-1 | -
CASIFAGAGNEQFF | TGTGCCAGCATTTTCGCGGGAGCGGGCAATGAGCAGTTCTTC | TRBV6-6 | TRBD2 | TRBJ2-1 | few
CASSSQPLGAGRETQYF | TGTGCCAGCAGCTCCCAACCTCTTGGGGCGGGACGGGAGACCCAGTACTTC | TRBV11-2 | - | TRBJ2-5 | -
CASRGGTGGYEQYF | TGTGCCAGCAGAGGGGGGACAGGAGGCTACGAGCAGTACTTC | TRBV6-5 | TRBD1 | TRBJ2-7 | -
CASSSPLRRQPQHF | TGTGCCAGCAGTTCCCCACTTCGGAGACAGCCCCAGCATTTT | TRBV27 | - | TRBJ1-5 | -
CATSSLLGAYEQYF | TGTGCCACCAGCAGCTTATTGGGAGCCTACGAGCAGTACTTC | TRBV15 | - | TRBJ2-7 | -
CASSPVVGLRDGYTF | TGTGCCAGCAGCCCGGTGGTGGGGCTTCGCGATGGCTACACCTTC | TRBV14 | - | TRBJ1-2 | -
CAWSRFLGDRETQYF | TGTGCCTGGAGCCGATTTCTAGGTGACCGAGAGACCCAGTACTTC | TRBV30 | - | TRBJ2-5 | -
CASSFQGREGLGEQFF | TGTGCCAGCAGCTTCCAAGGGCGTGAGGGCTTGGGTGAGCAGTTCTTC | TRBV5-5 | - | TRBJ2-1 | once
CASSLTDRVHSPLHF | TGTGCCAGCAGCTTGACGGACAGGGTCCATTCACCCCTCCACTTT | TRBV5-8 | TRBD1 | TRBJ1-6 | -
CASSYSARGFSYNEQFF | TGTGCCAGCAGTTACTCCGCTAGGGGGTTCTCCTACAATGAGCAGTTCTTC | TRBV6-2/TRBV6-3 | - | TRBJ2-1 | few
CASRAFGAKNIQYF | TGTGCCAGCAGAGCGTTTGGAGCCAAAAACATTCAGTACTTC | TRBV2 | - | TRBJ2-4 | -
CASSPSGLAGPNTGELFF | TGCGCCAGCAGCCCCTCCGGACTAGCGGGACCGAACACCGGGGAGCTGTTTTTT | TRBV4-1 | TRBD2 | TRBJ2-2 | once
CASSMRTSYTGELFF | TGCGCCAGCAGCATGAGGACTAGCTACACCGGGGAGCTGTTTTTT | TRBV5-1 | TRBD2 | TRBJ2-2 | -
CASSRGGNTEAFF | TGTGCCAGTAGCCGGGGGGGGAACACTGAAGCTTTCTTT | TRBV19 | - | TRBJ1-1 | -
CASSYPWDRVLDIQYF | TGTGCCAGCAGTTACCCCTGGGACAGGGTATTAGACATTCAGTACTTC | TRBV6-2/TRBV6-3 | TRBD1 | TRBJ2-4 | once
CSVDRQNEQFF | TGCAGCGTTGATAGACAGAATGAGCAGTTCTTC | TRBV29-1 | - | TRBJ2-1 | -
CATSDLHTGGNSPLHF | TGTGCCACCAGCGATTTACACACAGGCGGCAATTCACCCCTCCACTTT | TRBV15 | - | TRBJ1-6 | -
CASSLSTGRLNNEQFF | TGTGCCAGCAGTCTCTCGACAGGTCGGTTAAACAATGAGCAGTTCTTC | TRBV28 | - | TRBJ2-1 | -
CASSLRRDSQFF | TGTGCCAGCAGCCTACGCCGGGACTCACAGTTCTTC | TRBV7-8 | - | TRBJ2-1 | -
CASSIGGSGRPYEQYF | TGTGCCAGTAGTATAGGGGGTAGCGGGCGCCCCTACGAGCAGTACTTC | TRBV19 | TRBD2 | TRBJ2-7 | -
CASIERGSGNTEAFF | TGCGCCAGCATCGAAAGGGGTTCGGGGAACACTGAAGCTTTCTTT | TRBV5-1 | - | TRBJ1-1 | -
CASSERARASSGNTIYF | TGTGCCAGCAGTGAAAGGGCCAGGGCAAGCTCTGGAAACACCATATATTTT | TRBV6-1 | - | TRBJ1-3 | -
CAIRGQGPRAFF | TGTGCCATCAGGGGACAGGGCCCTCGGGCTTTCTTT | TRBV10-3 | TRBD1 | TRBJ1-1 | -
CASSVGSTGELFF | TGTGCCAGTAGTGTTGGCAGCACCGGGGAGCTGTTTTTT | TRBV19 | - | TRBJ2-2 | -